The 3 T cell receptor beta chains in this list originate from one sample, sequenced in a study of PD-L1 blockade in urothelial cancer. The sample's time point: peripheral blood 6 weeks after treatment start. Only in-frame clones appear in the TCRdb table, and some are missing; sequencing was by immunoSEQ multiplex PCR. The sample lists roughly 100,000 clones, around 78% occurring once. This material consisted of PBMCs, taken around atezolizumab (anti-PD-L1) treatment. These receptors originate from an older man with urothelial cancer.

The chain employs TRBV19 and TRBJ1-1, with 10 positions matching TRBD1. In germline, CDR1 is LNHDA, CDR2 SQIVND (reference sequence). The CDR3 has 14 amino acids. V lost 3 bases to trimming and J lost 10 bases; unmatched junction nucleotides: 8. In DNA, the CDR3 is TGTGCCAGTAGTATCCTGGACAGGGGGGGTGGAGCTTTCTTT. Translation gives CASSILDRGGGAFF.

The chain is built from TRBV18 and TRBJ1-2; D remains unclear. Trimming removed 6 bases at V and 4 bases at J, with 12 bases between. The CDR3 is 13 residues long. From germline, CDR1 is KGHSH and CDR2 LQKENI. CDR3: CASSPDGAYGYTF. CDR3 bases: TGTGCCAGCTCGCCAGACGGAGCCTATGGCTACACCTTC.

The chain joins TRBV30 to TRBJ1-1, with D possibly being TRBD1 (5 bases). The germline CDR1 and CDR2 sequences are GTSNPN and SVGIG (reference sequence). The CDR3 is 16 amino acids. V was shortened by 0 bases and J by 1 base, with 15 bases between the two germline ends. DNA for the CDR3: TGTGCCTGGAGTGTATTCGGTGGACACAGGAACACTGAAGCTTTCTTT. This codes for CAWSVFGGHRNTEAFF.